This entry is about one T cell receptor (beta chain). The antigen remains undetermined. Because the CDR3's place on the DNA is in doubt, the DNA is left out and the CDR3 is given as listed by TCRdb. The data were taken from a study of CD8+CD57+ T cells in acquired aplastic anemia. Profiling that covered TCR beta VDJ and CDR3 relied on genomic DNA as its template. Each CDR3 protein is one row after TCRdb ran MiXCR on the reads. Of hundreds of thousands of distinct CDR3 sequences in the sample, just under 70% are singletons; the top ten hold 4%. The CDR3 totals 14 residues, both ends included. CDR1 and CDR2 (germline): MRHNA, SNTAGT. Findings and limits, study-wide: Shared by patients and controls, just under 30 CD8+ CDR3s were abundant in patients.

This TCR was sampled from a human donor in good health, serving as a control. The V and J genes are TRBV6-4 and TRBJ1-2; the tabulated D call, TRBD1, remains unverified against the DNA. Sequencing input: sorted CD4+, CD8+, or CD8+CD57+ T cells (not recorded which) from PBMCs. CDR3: CASRAWAGTYGCTF.